Given below is one TCR beta chain in context. Without the conserved terminal phenylalanine or tryptophan, this CDR3 likely stems from a read error. Through a sample-barcoded 5' primer and a J-beta primer mix, a second PCR was run for about 7 to 12 cycles. TCRdb reprocessed the 5' RACE reads via MiXCR and lists one record per CDR3 protein. This sample has about 690,000 distinct CDR3 sequences, with about 43% found just once. The data were obtained in a study of blood T cells in healthy people across ages. Sequenced input: blood. This clonotype was sampled from an elderly man in good health.

This CDR3 reads CASIRTAEPQETQYI. The DNA for the CDR3 is TGTGCCAGCATAAGGACGGCGGAGCCCCAAGAGACCCAGTACATC. The chain couples TRBV6-2 or TRBV6-3 to TRBJ2-5; no definite D call. Germline values: CDR1 MNHEY, CDR2 SVGEGT. V lost 7 bases to trimming and J lost 1 base, with 16 bases between them. The CDR3 covers 15 residues.